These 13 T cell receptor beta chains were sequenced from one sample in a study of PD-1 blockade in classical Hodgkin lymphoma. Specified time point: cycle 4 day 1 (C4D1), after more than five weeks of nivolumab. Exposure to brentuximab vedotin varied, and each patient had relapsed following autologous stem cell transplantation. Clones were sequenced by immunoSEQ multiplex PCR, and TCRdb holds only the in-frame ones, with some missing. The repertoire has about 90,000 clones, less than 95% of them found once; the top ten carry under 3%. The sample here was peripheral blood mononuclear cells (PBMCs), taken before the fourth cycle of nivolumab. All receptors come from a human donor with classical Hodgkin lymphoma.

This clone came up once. CDR3 bases: TGTGCCAGCAGCCCAGGGACTTCTAGCACAGATACGCAGTATTTT. Residues: CASSPGTSSTDTQYF. The chain joins TRBV7-2 to TRBJ2-3, with a weak D call TRBD2 (6 bases). The CDR3 is 15 residues long. Germline V gives CDR1 SGHTA, CDR2 FQGNSA. Between the trimmed V and J ends, which lost 5 bases and 0 bases, there was a span of 12 bases.

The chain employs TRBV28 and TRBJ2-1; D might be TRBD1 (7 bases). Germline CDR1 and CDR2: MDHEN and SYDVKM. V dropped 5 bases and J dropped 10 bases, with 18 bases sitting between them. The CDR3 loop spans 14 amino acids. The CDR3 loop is CASSPVIQGGEQFF. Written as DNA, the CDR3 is TGTGCCAGCAGTCCCGTGATCCAGGGGGGCGAGCAGTTCTTC.

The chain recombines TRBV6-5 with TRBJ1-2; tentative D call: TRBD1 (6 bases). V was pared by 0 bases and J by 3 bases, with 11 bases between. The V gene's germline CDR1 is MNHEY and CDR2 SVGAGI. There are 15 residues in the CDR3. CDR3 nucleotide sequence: TGTGCCAGCAGTTACTCGATGTACAGGGACTATGGCTACACCTTC. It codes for CASSYSMYRDYGYTF.

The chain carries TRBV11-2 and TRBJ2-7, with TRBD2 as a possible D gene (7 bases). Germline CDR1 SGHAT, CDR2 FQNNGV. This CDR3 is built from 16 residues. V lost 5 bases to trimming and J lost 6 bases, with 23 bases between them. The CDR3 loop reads CASSPRGAGERSEQYF. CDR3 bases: TGTGCCAGCAGCCCCCGGGGGGCAGGCGAAAGGAGCGAGCAGTACTTC.

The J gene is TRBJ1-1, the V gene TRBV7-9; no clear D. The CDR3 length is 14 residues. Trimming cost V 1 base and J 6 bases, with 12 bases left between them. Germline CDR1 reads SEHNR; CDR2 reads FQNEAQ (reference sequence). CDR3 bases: TGTGCCAGCAGCTTAGATCTAGGGAGGGCTGAAGCTTTCTTT. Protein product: CASSLDLGRAEAFF.

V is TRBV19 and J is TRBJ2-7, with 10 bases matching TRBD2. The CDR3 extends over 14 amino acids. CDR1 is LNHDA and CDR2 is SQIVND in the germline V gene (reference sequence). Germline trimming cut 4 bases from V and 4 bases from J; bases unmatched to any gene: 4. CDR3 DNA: TGTGCCAGTAGTAGCACTAGCGGGGAATACGAGCAGTACTTC. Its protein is CASSSTSGEYEQYF.

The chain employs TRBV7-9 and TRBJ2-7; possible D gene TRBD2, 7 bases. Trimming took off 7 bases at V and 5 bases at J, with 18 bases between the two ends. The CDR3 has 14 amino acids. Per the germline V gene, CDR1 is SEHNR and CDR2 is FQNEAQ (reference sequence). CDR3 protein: CASTQFGGGHEQYF. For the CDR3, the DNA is TGTGCCAGCACCCAATTTGGGGGGGGCCACGAGCAGTACTTC.

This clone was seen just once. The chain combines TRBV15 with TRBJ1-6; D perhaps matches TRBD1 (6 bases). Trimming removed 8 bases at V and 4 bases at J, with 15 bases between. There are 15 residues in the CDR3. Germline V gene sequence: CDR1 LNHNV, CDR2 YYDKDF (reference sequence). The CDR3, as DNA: TGTGCCACCGAAAGTCAGGGGTGGTATAATTCACCCCTCCACTTT. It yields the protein CATESQGWYNSPLHF.

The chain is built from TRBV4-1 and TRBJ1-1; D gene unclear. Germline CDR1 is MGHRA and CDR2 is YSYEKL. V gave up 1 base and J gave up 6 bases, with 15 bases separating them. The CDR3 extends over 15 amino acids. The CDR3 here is CASSQVEGLVAEAFF. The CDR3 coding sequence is TGCGCCAGCAGCCAAGTTGAGGGTTTAGTCGCTGAAGCTTTCTTT.

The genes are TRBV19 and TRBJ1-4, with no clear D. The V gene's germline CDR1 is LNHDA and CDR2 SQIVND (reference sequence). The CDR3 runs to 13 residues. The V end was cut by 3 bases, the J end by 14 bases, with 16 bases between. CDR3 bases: TGTGCCAGTAGTATCCCTCCGGGCGGAACGCTGTTTTTT. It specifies CASSIPPGGTLFF.

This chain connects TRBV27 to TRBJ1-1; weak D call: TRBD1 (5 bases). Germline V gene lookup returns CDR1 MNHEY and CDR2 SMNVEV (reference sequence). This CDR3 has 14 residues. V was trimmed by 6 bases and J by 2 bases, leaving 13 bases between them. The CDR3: CASSYLGTNTEAFF. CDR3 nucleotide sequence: TGTGCCAGCAGCTACTTAGGGACCAACACTGAAGCTTTCTTT.

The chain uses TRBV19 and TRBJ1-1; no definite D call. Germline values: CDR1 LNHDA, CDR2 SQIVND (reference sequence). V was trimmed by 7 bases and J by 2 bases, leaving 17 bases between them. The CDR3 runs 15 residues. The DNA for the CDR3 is TGTGCCAGTATTAATTCCCCTCTCTCTAACACTGAAGCTTTCTTT. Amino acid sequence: CASINSPLSNTEAFF.

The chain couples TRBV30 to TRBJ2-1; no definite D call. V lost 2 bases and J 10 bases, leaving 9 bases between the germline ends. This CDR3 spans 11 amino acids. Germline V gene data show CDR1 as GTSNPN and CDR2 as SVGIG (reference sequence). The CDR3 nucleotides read TGTGCCTGGAGTCTTGGGCACGAGCAGTTCTTC. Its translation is CAWSLGHEQFF. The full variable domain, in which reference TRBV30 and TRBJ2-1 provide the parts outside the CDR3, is SQTIHQWPATLVQPVGSPLSLECTVEGTSNPNLYWYRQAAGRGLQLLFYSVGIGQISSEVPQNLSASRPQDRQFILSSKKLLLSDSGFYLCAWSLGHEQFFGPGTRLTVL.